A selection of T cell receptor beta chains follows, all from one sample in a study of shared clonotypes between healthy human individuals. The method was immunoSEQ multiplex PCR; TCRdb's version includes in-frame clones alone and lacks a portion of them. The sample lists 2,500,000 or so clones; 85% to 95% were seen once. Source material: naive CD4+ T cells sorted from blood. Receptor source: a man in his late teens or twenties in good health. Both conserved end residues are part of each CDR3. The order of the fields is clone size, V gene, J gene, D gene, CDR3 DNA, CDR3 protein. A D gene is named only where the DNA matches it firmly. Clone size is not always given. Where it is, it says once, few, many or a class for expanded clones.

>NA|TRBV27|TRBJ2-2|TRBD2
TGTGCCAGCAGATCAGGGTTTTCCCGACCGGGACTAGCGGGCAACACCGGGGAGCTGTTTTTT
CASRSGFSRPGLAGNTGELFF
>NA|TRBV11-2|TRBJ2-7|TRBD2
TGTGCCAGCAGCTTAGCATTTGGGACTAGCGGTTACGAGCAGTACTTC
CASSLAFGTSGYEQYF
>NA|TRBV29-1|TRBJ1-1|NA
TGCAGCGTTGAGTGGGGGGGCAAAGGGTACACTGAAGCTTTCTTT
CSVEWGGKGYTEAFF
>NA|TRBV6-6|TRBJ1-6|NA
TGTGCCAGCAGACCAGACAGCATTAATTCACCCCTCCACTTT
CASRPDSINSPLHF
>once|TRBV4-3|TRBJ1-6|NA
TGCGCCAGCAGCCCAGAAGCTGGGGGAAGAAATTCACCCCTCCACTTT
CASSPEAGGRNSPLHF
>NA|TRBV6-1|TRBJ2-1|NA
TGTGCCAGCAGTGAATATGGCCGGGGTTCCTACAATGAGCAGTTCTTC
CASSEYGRGSYNEQFF
>NA|TRBV30|TRBJ2-3|TRBD2
TGTGCCTTCCCGGGGAATAGCGGGAGGACAGATACGCAGTATTTT
CAFPGNSGRTDTQYF
>NA|TRBV11-2|TRBJ1-1|NA
TGTGCCAGCAGCTGGGGGGACACTGAAGCTTTCTTT
CASSWGDTEAFF
>NA|TRBV7-2|TRBJ2-3|NA
TGTGCCAGCAGCCTCATAGCCCCAGATACGCAGTATTTT
CASSLIAPDTQYF
>NA|TRBV5-4|TRBJ2-7|TRBD2
TGTGCCAGCAGCTTGGGGCTAGCGGGAGCGGGCGAGCAGTACTTC
CASSLGLAGAGEQYF
>NA|TRBV5-1|TRBJ2-1|NA
TGCGCCAGCAGCTTTGGAGGACAATACGGAAATGAGCAGTTCTTC
CASSFGGQYGNEQFF
>NA|TRBV7-9|TRBJ2-3|NA
TGTGCCAGCAGCTTCGGATTAGATACGCAGTATTTT
CASSFGLDTQYF
>NA|TRBV6-5|TRBJ1-2|NA
TGTGCCAGCAGCTACGGGCTAAATGGCTACACCTTC
CASSYGLNGYTF
>once|TRBV27|TRBJ1-5|NA
TGTGCCAGCAGGAGCGGGGGCAATCAGCCCCAGCATTTT
CASRSGGNQPQHF
>NA|TRBV19|TRBJ1-6|NA
TGTGCCAGTAGTATCGACCGTAATTCACCCCTCCACTTT
CASSIDRNSPLHF
>once|TRBV29-1|TRBJ2-7|TRBD1
TGCAGCGTCCAGGGACAGGTTAGCTACGAGCAGTACTTC
CSVQGQVSYEQYF
>NA|TRBV6-1|TRBJ2-5|TRBD2
TGTGCCAGCAGTGAATCAGGTTGGGGGGGGAGAGACTCCTACTTC
CASSESGWGGRDSYF
>NA|TRBV7-2|TRBJ1-3|TRBD1
TGTGCCAGCAGCTTAGAACAGGGGGTTGGAAACACCATATATTTT
CASSLEQGVGNTIYF
>NA|TRBV30|TRBJ1-1|NA
TGTGCCTGGAGTGTACGAGGGGACGCTTTCTTT
CAWSVRGDAFF
>NA|TRBV19|TRBJ1-2|NA
TGTGCCAGTAGTATGGAGCTCCTCTATGGCTACACCTTC
CASSMELLYGYTF
>NA|TRBV13|TRBJ2-7|TRBD1
TGTGCCGGCCGCGAGGACAGGGGGTACGAGCAGTACTTC
CAGREDRGYEQYF
>NA|TRBV14|TRBJ2-1|NA
TGTGCCAGCAGCCACTTTCGGGAGAGATTCCACAATGAGCAGTTCTTC
CASSHFRERFHNEQFF
>NA|TRBV7-9|TRBJ2-7|NA
TGTGCCAGCAGCTTAGAGGGGGTAAGGTCCTACGAGCAGTACTTC
CASSLEGVRSYEQYF
>NA|TRBV28|TRBJ1-6|NA
TGTGCCAGCAGTTTAGGGGGAACCAATTCACCCCTCCACTTT
CASSLGGTNSPLHF
>NA|TRBV28|TRBJ1-5|TRBD1
TGTGCCATCGCAGGGGGCAAGGAGCAGCCCCAGCATTTT
CAIAGGKEQPQHF
>NA|TRBV6-5|TRBJ2-2|TRBD2
TGTGCCAGCAGTCGTAGCGGGAGAAACACCGGGGAGCTGTTTTTT
CASSRSGRNTGELFF
>NA|TRBV10-3|TRBJ1-2|TRBD1
TGTGCCATCAGGGCCGGGACAGGGGTCAACTATGGCTACACCTTC
CAIRAGTGVNYGYTF
>NA|TRBV10-3|TRBJ1-6|TRBD1
TGTGCCATTAAAAGATCACAGGGGGCGAATTCACCCCTCCACTTT
CAIKRSQGANSPLHF
>NA|TRBV6-5|TRBJ2-2|NA
TGTGCCAGCAGTTACTCGCGCCAGGGGTCGGGGGAGCTGTTTTTT
CASSYSRQGSGELFF
>NA|TRBV7-2|TRBJ2-5|TRBD1
TGTGCCAGCAGCTTGAACAGGGGGCTGGGAGAGACCCAGTACTTC
CASSLNRGLGETQYF
>NA|TRBV29-1|TRBJ2-5|TRBD1
TGCAGCCCTATGGACAGGGAGCAAGAGACCCAGTACTTC
CSPMDREQETQYF